The 12 T cell receptor beta chains below all came from one sample that was sequenced in a study of T-cell reconstitution after alpha-beta-depleted transplantation in children. As it was prepared, the TCRbeta library received unique molecular identifiers. TCRdb passed the PCR reads through MiXCR, listing each CDR3 protein once. The sample lists 83,000 or so distinct CDR3 sequences, 7% to 10% seen once, with approximately 7% in the top ten. The sequencing here drew on PBMCs from the stem cell graft donor, taken from the stem cell graft. These receptors all come from a human donor who donated a stem cell graft to a child with congenital amegakaryocytic thrombocytopenia.

This clonotype was seen more than once but under ten times. The rearrangement joins TRBV19 to TRBJ1-2; the match to TRBD1 covers 8 bases. Germline-derived CDR1 and CDR2 are LNHDA and SQIVND (reference sequence). V was clipped by 4 bases and J by 3 bases; unmatched bases: 4. The CDR3 is made up of 14 amino acids. In DNA form, the CDR3 reads TGTGCCAGTAGTAGACAGGGGTCGGACTATGGCTACACCTTC. It translates to CASSRQGSDYGYTF. Full variable domain (remainder filled in from reference TRBV19 and TRBJ1-2): DGGITQSPKYLFRKEGQNVTLSCEQNLNHDAMYWYRQDPGQGLRLIYYSQIVNDFQKGDIAEGYSVSREKKESFPLTVTSAQKNPTAFYLCASSRQGSDYGYTFGSGTRLTVV.

This clonotype was counted at least ten times. The chain carries TRBV12-3 or TRBV12-4 and TRBJ2-1; D may be TRBD2 (7 bases). Trimming pared 1 base from V and 1 base from J, leaving 11 bases between. The CDR3 length is 16 residues. The CDR3: CASSLVGGGSYNEQFF. In DNA form, the CDR3 reads TGTGCCAGCAGTTTAGTAGGGGGAGGGTCCTACAATGAGCAGTTCTTC.

This clonotype occurred many times. The CDR3 nucleotides are TGCAGTGCTAGTACGGTTGCGCCCACCGAGCAGTTCTTC. It codes for CSASTVAPTEQFF. V usage is TRBV20-1 and J usage is TRBJ2-1; D remains unclear. From germline, CDR1 is DFQATT and CDR2 SNEGSKA (reference sequence). The germline V and J ends were trimmed by 3 bases and 10 bases, with 16 bases remaining between them. This CDR3 has 13 amino acids.

This clonotype was seen at least ten times. The gene calls are TRBV18 and TRBJ2-3, with 8 bases identical to TRBD2. This CDR3 is built from 16 residues. Germline V gene sequence: CDR1 KGHSH, CDR2 LQKENI. The V gene end was trimmed by 3 bases and the J gene end by 5 bases; junction bases not matched to a gene: 10. The chain's CDR3 is CASSPLPTSGEDTQYF. The CDR3 nucleotides are TGTGCCAGCTCACCCTTACCAACTAGCGGAGAAGATACGCAGTATTTT.

This clonotype was seen ten or more times. The chain is built from TRBV7-8 and TRBJ2-3; either TRBD1 or TRBD2 may fit D (6 bases each). Germline-derived CDR1 and CDR2 are SGHVS and FQNEAQ. CDR3 length equals 17 residues. Trimming took 5 bases from V and 4 from J, leaving 22 bases between them. The CDR3 DNA is TGTGCCAGCAGCCCGGGGGCGGGAACCACGAGGGCAGATACGCAGTATTTT. As protein: CASSPGAGTTRADTQYF.

This clonotype occurred many times. The gene calls are TRBV15 and TRBJ2-7, with 7 bases fitting TRBD2. This CDR3 comprises 15 residues. Germline V lookup: CDR1 LNHNV, CDR2 YYDKDF (reference sequence). The ends lost 0 bases at V and 5 bases at J; junction bases unmatched: 7. Here the CDR3 reads CATSRDVEGGHEQYF. The CDR3 coding sequence is TGTGCCACCAGCAGAGATGTTGAGGGAGGGCACGAGCAGTACTTC.

J is TRBJ2-7 and V is TRBV5-6; D is uncertain. V was pared by 3 bases and J by 2 bases, with 9 bases between. This CDR3 spans 13 amino acids. Germline CDR1 and CDR2: SGHDT and YYEEEE. DNA for the CDR3: TGTGCCAGCAGCTCGGACGTACCCTACGAGCAGTACTTC. Its translation: CASSSDVPYEQYF.

The table lists this clonotype with many counts. The rearrangement joins TRBV7-9 to TRBJ1-1, with 9 bases that match TRBD1. The junction had 2 bases not matched to a gene; V was cut back by 5 bases and J by 1 base. The CDR3 covers 14 residues. Germline CDR1 and CDR2: SEHNR and FQNEAQ (reference sequence). The CDR3 coding sequence is TGTGCCAGCAGCATGGGACAGGGGAACACTGAAGCTTTCTTT. This gives the protein CASSMGQGNTEAFF.

In its sample, this clonotype was seen many times. The chain recombines TRBV20-1 with TRBJ2-7; D not certain. This CDR3 has 12 amino acids. Per germline, CDR1 DFQATT and CDR2 SNEGSKA (reference sequence). V dropped 4 bases and J dropped 4 bases, with 11 bases sitting between them. The CDR3 loop reads CSATQDSYEQYF. Written as DNA, the CDR3 is TGCAGTGCTACCCAAGACTCGTACGAGCAGTACTTC.

This clonotype has more than one count but fewer than ten. V gene TRBV5-4 combines with J gene TRBJ2-5; D not certain. V was clipped by 4 bases and J by 3 bases, with 10 bases between them. Germline assignment: CDR1 SGHNT and CDR2 YYREEE (reference sequence). The CDR3 is made up of 13 amino acids. The CDR3 protein is CASSKGIEETQYF. The CDR3 DNA follows: TGTGCCAGCAGCAAAGGGATTGAAGAGACCCAGTACTTC.

This clonotype was recorded many times. The chain links TRBV28 to TRBJ2-1; D unresolved. The CDR3 has 14 residues. The germline V and J ends were trimmed by 6 bases and 5 bases, with 14 bases remaining between them. Germline V lookup: CDR1 MDHEN, CDR2 SYDVKM. The CDR3: CASRASRVDNEQFF. The CDR3 DNA reads TGTGCCAGCAGGGCTAGTAGGGTCGACAATGAGCAGTTCTTC.

This clonotype has ten or more counts. The chain employs TRBV30 and TRBJ1-3; D is ambiguous. The germline V and J ends were trimmed by 2 bases and 0 bases, with 11 bases remaining between them. The CDR3 totals 15 residues. CDR1 and CDR2 from the germline V gene are GTSNPN and SVGIG (reference sequence). The CDR3 is CAWSNPRGSGNTIYF. DNA for the CDR3: TGTGCCTGGAGTAACCCCCGCGGCTCTGGAAACACCATATATTTT.